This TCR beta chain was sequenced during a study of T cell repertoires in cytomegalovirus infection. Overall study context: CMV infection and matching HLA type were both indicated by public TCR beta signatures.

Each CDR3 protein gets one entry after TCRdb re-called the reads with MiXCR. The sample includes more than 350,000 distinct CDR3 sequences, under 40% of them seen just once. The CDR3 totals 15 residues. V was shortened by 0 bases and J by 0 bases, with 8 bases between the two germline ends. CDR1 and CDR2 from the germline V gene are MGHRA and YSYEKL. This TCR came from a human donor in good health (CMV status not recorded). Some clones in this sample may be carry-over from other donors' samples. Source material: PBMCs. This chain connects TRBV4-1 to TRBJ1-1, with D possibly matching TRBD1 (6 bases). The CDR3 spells CASSQDGGLNTEAFF. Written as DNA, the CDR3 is TGCGCCAGCAGCCAAGATGGGGGCTTGAACACTGAAGCTTTCTTT.